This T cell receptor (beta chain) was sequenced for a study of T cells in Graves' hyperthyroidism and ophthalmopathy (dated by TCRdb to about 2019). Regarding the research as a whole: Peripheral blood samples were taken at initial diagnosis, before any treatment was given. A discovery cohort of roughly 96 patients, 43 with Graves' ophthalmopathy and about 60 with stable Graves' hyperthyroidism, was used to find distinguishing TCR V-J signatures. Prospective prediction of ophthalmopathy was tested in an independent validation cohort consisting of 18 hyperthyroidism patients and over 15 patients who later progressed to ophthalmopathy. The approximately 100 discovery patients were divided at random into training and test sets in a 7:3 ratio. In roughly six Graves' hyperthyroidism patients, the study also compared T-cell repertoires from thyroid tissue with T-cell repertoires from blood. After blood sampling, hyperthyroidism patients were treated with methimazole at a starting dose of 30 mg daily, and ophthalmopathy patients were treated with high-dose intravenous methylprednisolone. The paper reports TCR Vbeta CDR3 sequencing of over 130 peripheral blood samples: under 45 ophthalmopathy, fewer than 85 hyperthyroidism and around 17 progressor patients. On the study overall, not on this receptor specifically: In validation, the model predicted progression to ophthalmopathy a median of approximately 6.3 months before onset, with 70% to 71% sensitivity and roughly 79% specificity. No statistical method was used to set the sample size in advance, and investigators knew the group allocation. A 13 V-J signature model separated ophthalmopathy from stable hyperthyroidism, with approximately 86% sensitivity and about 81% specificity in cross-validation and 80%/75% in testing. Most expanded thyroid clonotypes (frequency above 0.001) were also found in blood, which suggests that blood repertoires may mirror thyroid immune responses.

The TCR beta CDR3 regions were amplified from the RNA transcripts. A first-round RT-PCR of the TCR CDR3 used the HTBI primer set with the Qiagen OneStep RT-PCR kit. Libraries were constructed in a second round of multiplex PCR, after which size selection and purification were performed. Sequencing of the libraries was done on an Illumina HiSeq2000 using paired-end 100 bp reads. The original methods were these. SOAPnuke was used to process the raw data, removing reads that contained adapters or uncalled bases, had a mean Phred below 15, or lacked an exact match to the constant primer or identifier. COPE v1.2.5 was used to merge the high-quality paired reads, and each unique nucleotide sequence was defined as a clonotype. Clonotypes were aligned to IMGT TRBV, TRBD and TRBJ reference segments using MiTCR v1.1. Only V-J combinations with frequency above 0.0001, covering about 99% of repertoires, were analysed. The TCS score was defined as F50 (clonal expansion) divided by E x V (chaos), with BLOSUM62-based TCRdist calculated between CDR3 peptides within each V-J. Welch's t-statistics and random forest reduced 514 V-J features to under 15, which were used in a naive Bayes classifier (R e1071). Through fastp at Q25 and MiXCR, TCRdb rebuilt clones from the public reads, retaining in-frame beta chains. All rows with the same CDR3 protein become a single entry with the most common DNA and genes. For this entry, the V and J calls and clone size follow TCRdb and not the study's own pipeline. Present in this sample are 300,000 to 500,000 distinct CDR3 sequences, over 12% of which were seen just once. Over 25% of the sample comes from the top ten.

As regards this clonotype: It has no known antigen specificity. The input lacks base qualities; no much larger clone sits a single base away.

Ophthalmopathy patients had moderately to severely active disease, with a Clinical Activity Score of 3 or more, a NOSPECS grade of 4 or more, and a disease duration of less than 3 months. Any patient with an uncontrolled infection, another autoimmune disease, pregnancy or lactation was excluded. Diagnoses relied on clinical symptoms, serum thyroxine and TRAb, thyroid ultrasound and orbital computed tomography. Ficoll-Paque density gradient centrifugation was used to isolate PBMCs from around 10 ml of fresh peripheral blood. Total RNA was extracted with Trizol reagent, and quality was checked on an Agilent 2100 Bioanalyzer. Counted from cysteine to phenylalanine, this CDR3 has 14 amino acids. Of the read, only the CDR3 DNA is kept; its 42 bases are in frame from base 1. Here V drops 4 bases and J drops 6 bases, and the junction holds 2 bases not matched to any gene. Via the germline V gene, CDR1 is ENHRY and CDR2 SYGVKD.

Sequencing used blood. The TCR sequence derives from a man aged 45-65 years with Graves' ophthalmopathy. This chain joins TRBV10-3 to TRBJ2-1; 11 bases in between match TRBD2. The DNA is TGTGCCATCAGTGCGACTAGCGGGGTCAATGAGCAGTTCTTC. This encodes CAISATSGVNEQFF.